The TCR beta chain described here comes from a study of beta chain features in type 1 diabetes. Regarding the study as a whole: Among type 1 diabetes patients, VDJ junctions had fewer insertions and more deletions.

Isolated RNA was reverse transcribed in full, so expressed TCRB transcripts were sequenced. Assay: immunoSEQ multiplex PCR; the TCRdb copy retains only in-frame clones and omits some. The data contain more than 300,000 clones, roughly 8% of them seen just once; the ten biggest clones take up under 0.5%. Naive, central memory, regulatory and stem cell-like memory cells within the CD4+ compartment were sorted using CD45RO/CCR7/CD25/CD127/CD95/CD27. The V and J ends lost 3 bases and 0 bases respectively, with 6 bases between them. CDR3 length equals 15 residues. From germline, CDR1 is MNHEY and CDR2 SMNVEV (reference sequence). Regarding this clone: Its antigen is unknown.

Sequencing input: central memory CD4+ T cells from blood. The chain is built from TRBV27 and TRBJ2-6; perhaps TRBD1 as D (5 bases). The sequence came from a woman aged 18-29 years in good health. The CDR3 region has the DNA TGTGCCAGCAGTTTTGGACACTCTGGGGCCAACGTCCTGACTTTC. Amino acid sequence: CASSFGHSGANVLTF. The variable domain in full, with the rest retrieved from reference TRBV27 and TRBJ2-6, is EAQVTQNPRYLITVTGKKLTVTCSQNMNHEYMSWYRQDPGLGLRQIYYSMNVEVTDKGDVPEGYKVSRKEKRNFPLILESPSPNQTSLYFCASSFGHSGANVLTFGAGSRLTVL.